The rows below give T cell receptor beta chains drawn from one sample of a study of shared clonotypes between healthy human individuals. Clones were sequenced by immunoSEQ multiplex PCR, and TCRdb holds only the in-frame ones, with some missing. The sample consists of 2 million to 3 million clones, 80% to 95% of them appearing once. The sequenced material came from naive CD4+ T cells from PBMCs. These TCRs come from a man aged 18 to 29 in good health. Some clones in this sample may be carry-over from other donors' samples. The CDR3 runs from the conserved cysteine through the conserved F or W. Not all rows give a size; the values are once, few, many and, for expanded clones, a class.

V: TRBV28
size: NA
CDR3: CASGTSDTGELFF

V: TRBV10-3
size: NA
CDR3: CAISESGSYEQYF

V: TRBV6-1
size: NA
CDR3: CASSEVSGTEAFF

V: TRBV2
size: few
CDR3: CASSVSYEQYF

V: TRBV14
size: NA
CDR3: CASSLGTTRVETQYF

V: TRBV9
size: NA
CDR3: CASRKEGLGYTF

V: TRBV25-1
size: once
CDR3: CASSDPKGASDTQYF

V: TRBV28
size: NA
CDR3: CASSWGAQPQHF

V: TRBV7-9
size: NA
CDR3: CASSSAGTTRNIQYF

V: TRBV5-1
size: once
CDR3: CASRGGSGPSYEQYF

V: TRBV7-9
size: NA
CDR3: CASRRTGIAGELFF

V: TRBV7-2
size: NA
CDR3: CASSLGTSGRTPGELFF

V: TRBV4-1
size: NA
CDR3: CASRSTGSYEQYF

V: TRBV16
size: NA
CDR3: CASSPGPFYGYTF

V: TRBV5-1
size: NA
CDR3: CASSLMSNYGYTF

V: TRBV7-9
size: NA
CDR3: CAPDPYNEQFF

V: TRBV7-9
size: NA
CDR3: CAGTRRGRETQYF

V: TRBV14
size: NA
CDR3: CASSLNREGEQFF

V: TRBV10-3
size: NA
CDR3: CAISESWGMNTEAFF

V: TRBV7-2
size: NA
CDR3: CASSSLAGTYNEQFF

V: TRBV29-1
size: NA
CDR3: CSVESASETQYF

V: TRBV7-6
size: NA
CDR3: CASSSDETQYF

V: TRBV9
size: NA
CDR3: CASSVDRAGGYTF

V: TRBV18
size: NA
CDR3: CASSPPEGVTEAFF

V: TRBV5-8
size: NA
CDR3: CASTPGLAGINTGELFF

V: TRBV5-5
size: NA
CDR3: CASSLRARTAGSSYEQYF

V: TRBV19
size: NA
CDR3: CASSGSTYNEQFF

V: TRBV5-5
size: NA
CDR3: CASSTGTMARNNEQFF

V: TRBV5-1
size: NA
CDR3: CASSLDGSGSYNEQFF

V: TRBV28
size: once
CDR3: CASRRDSLGYTF

V: TRBV5-4
size: NA
CDR3: CASSTAGRTGDTEAFF

V: TRBV7-2
size: NA
CDR3: CASSPNRQETQYF

V: TRBV7-2
size: few
CDR3: CASSLVGASTDTQYF

V: TRBV28
size: NA
CDR3: CASSFQSRSYEQYF

V: TRBV28
size: NA
CDR3: CASSPPGGLYTQYF

V: TRBV6-5
size: NA
CDR3: CASSSGQPIYNEQFF

V: TRBV5-6
size: NA
CDR3: CASSWTGSSLRSYNEQFF

V: TRBV11-2
size: NA
CDR3: CASSSLGRNAYEQYF

V: TRBV5-4
size: NA
CDR3: CASSFNGAGRRQETQYF

V: TRBV27
size: NA
CDR3: CASSLSFGQAGGYTF

V: TRBV4-3
size: NA
CDR3: CASSQERANSYEQYF

V: TRBV6-1
size: NA
CDR3: CASSKPWVRTWQYF

V: TRBV6-1
size: NA
CDR3: CASSEAGTFGNTIYF

V: TRBV5-4
size: NA
CDR3: CASSSSTGRNTGELFF

V: TRBV4-2
size: NA
CDR3: CASSRDAEGSEQFF

V: TRBV6-6
size: NA
CDR3: CASSHRTAQETQYF

V: TRBV2
size: NA
CDR3: CASSDGTGGRVYEQYF

V: TRBV18
size: NA
CDR3: CASSPASGRPYQETQYF

V: TRBV2
size: NA
CDR3: CASTIESGDQPQHF

V: TRBV5-1
size: NA
CDR3: CASSLAQGLAGDEQYF

V: TRBV6-5
size: NA
CDR3: CASKAEGNQPQHF

V: TRBV6-5
size: NA
CDR3: CASIPSSTGELFF